By frequency, the clone carrying this TCR beta chain registers medium-sized. Its antigen is unidentified. TCRdb reprocessed the 5' RACE reads, keeping one entry per CDR3 protein, no DNA. The sample table sets out about 5,100 distinct CDR3 sequences. These data originate in a study of T cells expressing NK-cell markers. Study-wide background: Investigators obtained TCR beta repertoires from sorted CD3+CD56+NKG2C+, CD3+CD56+NKG2C- and CD3+CD56-NKG2C+ T cells. The study sequenced eight donors, seven HCMV-seropositive and one seronegative.

Broader study findings: A range of about 1.0-7.0% of CD8+ T cells consisted of dominant NKG2C+ clonotypes in a handful of donors.

Germline values: CDR1 LGHDT, CDR2 YNNKEL (reference sequence). The CDR3 is 14 amino acids. The receptor comes from a man aged 18-30 years in good health. V usage is TRBV3-1 and J usage is TRBJ1-1. Material: blood T cells: a sorted CD56 or NKG2C T cell subset, CD4+ or CD8+ T cells, or bulk PBMC T cells (not recorded which). CDR3: CASSPMSQNTEAFF.